These 22 T cell receptor beta chains share one sample of origin, sequenced in a study of CD8 T cells in ankylosing spondylitis. Their antigen targets remain unknown. Study conclusions and caveats: A TCR beta motif of several highly homologous variants appeared characteristic of ankylosing spondylitis blood.

TCRdb processed the 5' RACE reads anew with MiXCR; each CDR3 protein has one entry. The repertoire holds about 460,000 distinct CDR3 sequences, with about 5.4% as singletons. Sequencing input: blood, either unsorted or a sorted T cell fraction (not recorded which). The receptors stem from a male donor with ankylosing spondylitis.

This clonotype was seen many times. The chain links TRBV20-1 to TRBJ2-1, with D perhaps TRBD1 or TRBD2 (6 bases each). The CDR3 has 13 amino acids. Germline CDR1 is DFQATT and CDR2 is SNEGSKA (reference sequence). The V and J ends lost 6 bases and 8 bases respectively, with 17 bases between them. The DNA for the CDR3 is TGCAGTGCAGGGGGGCGGGGAGACTATGAGCAGTTCTTC. The encoded protein is CSAGGRGDYEQFF.

This clonotype was seen many times. The rearrangement joins TRBV9 to TRBJ2-5; 7 bases map to TRBD2. V dropped 3 bases and J dropped 5; count of bases not matched to a gene: 7. This CDR3 contains 14 residues. The germline V gene encodes CDR1 SGDLS and CDR2 YYNGEE. CDR3 sequence reads: CASSGGGVSETQYF. The CDR3, as DNA: TGTGCCAGCAGCGGCGGGGGTGTAAGCGAGACCCAGTACTTC.

This clonotype was found many times. V gene TRBV6-5 combines with J gene TRBJ1-2; no clear D. The CDR3 has 15 amino acids. Between the trimmed V and J ends, which lost 0 bases and 4 bases, there was a span of 12 bases. Germline V CDR1 and CDR2: MNHEY, SVGAGI. CDR3 DNA: TGTGCCAGCAGTTACTCGAATCCAGGCATCTATGGCTACACCTTC. Its translation is CASSYSNPGIYGYTF.

In its sample, this clonotype was seen many times. The rearrangement links TRBV7-9 to TRBJ1-2; the match to TRBD1 covers 8 bases. This CDR3 comprises 14 residues. Germline CDR1 reads SEHNR; CDR2 reads FQNEAQ (reference sequence). The junction had 3 bases not matched to a gene; V was cut back by 3 bases and J by 3 bases. The CDR3 DNA reads as TGTGCCAGCAGCTTTCAGGGGGCCTACTATGGCTACACCTTC. Encoded protein: CASSFQGAYYGYTF.

This clonotype was observed many times. The chain joins TRBV20-1 to TRBJ1-5, with D perhaps TRBD1 (5 bases). Looked up from germline, CDR1 is DFQATT and CDR2 is SNEGSKA (reference sequence). V was clipped by 3 bases and J by 4 bases, with 16 bases between them. The length of the CDR3 is 15 residues. CDR3 region: CSASRAEGLNQPQHF. The CDR3 coding sequence is TGCAGTGCTAGTCGTGCGGAGGGACTGAATCAGCCCCAGCATTTT.

This clonotype turned up a few times. The CDR3 is CASSFAGTVNYEQYF. The CDR3 region has the DNA TGTGCCAGCAGCTTTGCCGGGACGGTGAACTACGAGCAGTACTTC. This rearrangement joins TRBV11-2 to TRBJ2-7; the D gene could be TRBD1 or TRBD2 (5 bases each). Germline assignment: CDR1 SGHAT and CDR2 FQNNGV. V was clipped by 3 bases and J by 3 bases, with 15 bases between them. The CDR3 length is 15 residues. The variable domain in full, with the rest retrieved from reference TRBV11-2 and TRBJ2-7, is EAGVAQSPRYKIIEKRQSVAFWCNPISGHATLYWYQQILGQGPKLLIQFQNNGVVDDSQLPKDRFSAERLKGVDSTLKIQPAKLEDSAVYLCASSFAGTVNYEQYFGPGTRLTVT.

This clonotype came up many times. This chain links TRBV20-1 with TRBJ2-1; D uncertain. Germline V lookup: CDR1 DFQATT, CDR2 SNEGSKA (reference sequence). The CDR3 consists of 17 residues. Trimming removed 2 bases at V and 9 bases at J, with 26 bases between. Here the CDR3 reads CSARSRTASNPSGEQFF. The CDR3 DNA is TGCAGTGCTAGATCCCGGACGGCTAGTAATCCATCTGGTGAGCAGTTCTTC.

This clonotype was found many times. V usage is TRBV20-1 and J usage is TRBJ2-1; D ambiguous. Between the trimmed V and J ends, which lost 6 bases and 2 bases, there was a span of 5 bases. Per germline, CDR1 DFQATT and CDR2 SNEGSKA (reference sequence). This CDR3 has 11 residues. CDR3 in amino acids: CSAKAYNEQFF. The DNA for the CDR3 is TGCAGTGCAAAGGCCTACAATGAGCAGTTCTTC.

This clonotype was found many times. V and J are TRBV7-2 and TRBJ2-7; no clear D gene. The CDR3 loop spans 15 amino acids. Germline V gene sequence: CDR1 SGHTA, CDR2 FQGNSA. Trimming removed 1 base from V and 4 bases from J, with 14 bases in between. Written as DNA, the CDR3 is TGTGCCAGCAGCTTAGGGTGGATCCCCACTTACGAGCAGTACTTC. This translates into CASSLGWIPTYEQYF.

At least ten counts were recorded for this clonotype. The chain links TRBV5-1 to TRBJ2-1; 13 bases map to TRBD2. This CDR3 is built from 16 residues. Germline CDR1 SGHRS, CDR2 YFSETQ. After removal of 5 bases from V and 8 bases from J, the junction contained 10 bases not matched to a gene. Here the CDR3 DNA reads TGCGCCAGCAGTTTTCCCGGGACTAGCGGGACTGATGAGCAGTTCTTC. Its protein product is CASSFPGTSGTDEQFF.

This clonotype has ten or more counts. The chain couples TRBV4-1 to TRBJ2-7; 10 bases are a match to TRBD2. CDR3 length: 15 amino acids. Per germline, CDR1 MGHRA and CDR2 YSYEKL. Unmatched junction bases numbered 5, after V lost 2 bases and J lost 4 bases. The CDR3 nucleotides read TGCGCCAGCAGCCAATCCCTAGCGGGAGTTTACGAGCAGTACTTC. This translates into CASSQSLAGVYEQYF.

This clonotype appeared many times. The V call is TRBV6-2 or TRBV6-3, the J call TRBJ1-1; D unresolved. V was clipped by 2 bases and J by 7 bases, with 8 bases between them. The germline gives CDR1 MNHEY, CDR2 SVGEGT. This CDR3 has 12 residues. The CDR3 loop is CASSYGLYEAFF. The DNA of the CDR3 is TGTGCCAGCAGTTACGGACTGTATGAAGCTTTCTTT.

This clonotype was counted between two and nine times. The chain recombines TRBV5-1 with TRBJ2-3, with D uncertain. The CDR3 sequence is 14 residues long. Germline CDR1 is SGHRS and CDR2 is YFSETQ. Trimming removed 4 bases from V and 1 base from J, with 10 bases in between. The CDR3: CASSVTPGTDTQYF. CDR3 coding DNA: TGCGCCAGCAGCGTGACCCCTGGCACAGATACGCAGTATTTT.

Many counts were recorded for this clonotype. The chain employs TRBV7-2 and TRBJ1-2; 7 bases line up with TRBD1. Losses at the gene ends were 5 bases for V and 8 bases for J; bases not matched to a gene: 5. The CDR3 has 12 amino acids. Per germline, CDR1 SGHTA and CDR2 FQGNSA. CDR3 loop: CASSLNRGGYTF. The CDR3 nucleotides are TGTGCCAGCAGCCTAAACAGGGGCGGCTACACCTTC.

This clonotype was seen repeatedly, ten times or more. The chain is built from TRBV7-9 and TRBJ2-1; D gene uncertain. Germline V CDR1 and CDR2: SEHNR, FQNEAQ (reference sequence). With 1 base removed from V and 0 bases from J, the gap between germline ends came to 13 bases. This CDR3 contains 17 residues. This CDR3 reads CASSLEKARSSYNEQFF. The CDR3 bases are TGTGCCAGCAGCTTAGAAAAAGCAAGGAGCTCCTACAATGAGCAGTTCTTC.

There are a few counts of this clonotype. The rearrangement links TRBV20-1 to TRBJ2-2, with D perhaps matching TRBD2 (5 bases). The germline V and J ends were trimmed by 3 bases and 8 bases, with 13 bases remaining between them. CDR1 DFQATT and CDR2 SNEGSKA come from the germline V gene (reference sequence). This CDR3 is built from 13 residues. The CDR3: CSARKTREGELFF. The CDR3 coding sequence is TGCAGTGCTAGGAAGACAAGGGAGGGGGAGCTGTTTTTT.

This clonotype was counted many times. The chain is built from TRBV20-1 and TRBJ2-7; 9 bases align to TRBD2. CDR3 length: 17 amino acids. The germline V gene has CDR1 DFQATT and CDR2 SNEGSKA (reference sequence). After removal of 0 bases from V and 2 bases from J, the junction contained 11 bases not matched to a gene. CDR3 loop: CSARDNGSGGQPYEQYF. DNA for the CDR3: TGCAGTGCTAGAGATAACGGGAGCGGGGGGCAACCCTACGAGCAGTACTTC.

This clonotype was seen many times. The chain joins TRBV4-3 to TRBJ2-7; no firm D call. Germline lookup yields CDR1 LGHNA and CDR2 YSLEER. Deletions cut 1 base from V and 4 bases from J, with 11 bases between. The CDR3 is 14 residues long. The CDR3 here is CASSQGLSPYEQYF. CDR3 DNA: TGCGCCAGCAGCCAAGGTCTCAGCCCTTACGAGCAGTACTTC.

This clonotype was seen many times. The gene calls are TRBV5-1 and TRBJ2-7, with 7 bases matching TRBD1. The CDR3 contains 15 residues. V trimming: 0 bases; J trimming: 2 bases; junction bases outside the gene matches: 5. CDR1 and CDR2 (germline): SGHRS, YFSETQ. The CDR3 sequence is CASSLARQGPYEQYF. Written as DNA, the CDR3 is TGCGCCAGCAGCTTGGCCCGACAGGGACCCTACGAGCAGTACTTC.

This clonotype was counted many times. The rearrangement links TRBV6-5 to TRBJ1-1, with 8 bases that match TRBD1. The ends lost 1 base at V and 4 bases at J; junction bases unmatched: 8. The V gene's germline CDR1 is MNHEY and CDR2 SVGAGI. This CDR3 spans 16 amino acids. CDR3 nucleotide sequence: TGTGCCAGCAGTTACTTGGGCACAGGGGGTGGCACTGAAGCTTTCTTT. Amino acid sequence: CASSYLGTGGGTEAFF.

The genes are TRBV28 and TRBJ2-3, with TRBD2 matching over 10 bases. Germline CDR1 reads MDHEN; CDR2 reads SYDVKM. The CDR3 has 15 amino acids. Trimming cost V 4 bases and J 6 bases; bases outside gene matches: 7. The chain's CDR3 is CASSSLVAGGDTQYF. DNA of the CDR3: TGTGCCAGCAGTTCCCTGGTAGCGGGAGGTGATACGCAGTATTTT.

This clonotype was observed at least ten times. This chain uses TRBV7-2 with TRBJ1-2; D gene ambiguous. Germline V lookup: CDR1 SGHTA, CDR2 FQGNSA. Deletions cut 2 bases from V and 8 bases from J, with 9 bases between. The CDR3 has 12 residues. CDR3: CASSLFREGYTF. CDR3 bases: TGTGCCAGCAGCTTATTCAGAGAGGGCTACACCTTC.